This entry lists 27 T cell receptor beta chains sequenced from one sample in a study of blood T cell repertoires in COVID-19. Clones were read by immunoSEQ multiplex PCR, and TCRdb kept only the in-frame ones, dropping some. The repertoire includes more than 100,000 clones, nearly 90% of them detected once, and approximately 3% sits in the top ten. Input material: peripheral blood. These receptors all stem from a man between 45 and 60 years old in a cohort sampled during active COVID-19.

This chain links TRBV19 with TRBJ2-7; 8 nucleotides agree with TRBD2. This CDR3 contains 14 residues. J was trimmed by 4 bases and V by 4 bases; bases with no gene match: 6. CDR1 is LNHDA, CDR2 SQIVND, per germline (reference sequence). The CDR3 DNA follows: TGTGCCAGTAGTAGCGGGGGGCTTTTATACGAGCAGTACTTC. Amino acid sequence: CASSSGGLLYEQYF.

The chain recombines TRBV28 with TRBJ1-2; 9 nucleotides match TRBD1. V gave up 6 bases and J gave up 2 bases; unmatched junction bases: 7. Germline CDR1 is MDHEN and CDR2 is SYDVKM. The CDR3 spans 15 residues. The CDR3 reads CASRGQGWGNYGYTF. In DNA form, the CDR3 reads TGTGCCAGCAGGGGACAGGGCTGGGGAAACTATGGCTACACCTTC.

V usage is TRBV7-2 and J usage is TRBJ2-1; the D gene is possibly TRBD1 (5 bases). The germline CDR1 and CDR2 sequences are SGHTA and FQGNSA. V gave up 5 bases and J gave up 9 bases, with 14 bases separating them. CDR3 length equals 13 residues. The CDR3 DNA reads TGTGCCAGCAGCGATTACAGGTTGAGTGAGCAGTTCTTC. This translates into CASSDYRLSEQFF.

J is TRBJ2-2 and V is TRBV19; D not certain. V lost 0 bases, J lost 3 bases, and 5 bases lay in between. CDR3 size: 14 residues. Germline CDR1 reads LNHDA; CDR2 reads SQIVND (reference sequence). CDR3 loop: CASSIDADTGELFF. For the CDR3, the DNA is TGTGCCAGTAGTATAGACGCAGACACCGGGGAGCTGTTTTTT.

The rearrangement joins TRBV24-1 to TRBJ2-2, with 7 bases that match TRBD1. CDR3 length equals 19 residues. V gave up 3 bases and J gave up 3 bases; unmatched junction bases: 15. Germline V gene sequence: CDR1 KGHDR, CDR2 SFDVKD. CDR3 sequence: CATSDAGQAPARYTGELFF. The CDR3 bases are TGTGCCACCAGTGATGCCGGACAGGCCCCCGCAAGGTACACCGGGGAGCTGTTTTTT.

In this sample, this clone turned up once. The chain combines TRBV7-2 with TRBJ2-2; TRBD1 is a possible D gene (5 bases). From germline, CDR1 is SGHTA and CDR2 FQGNSA. The CDR3 sequence is 14 residues long. Trimming took off 3 bases at V and 3 bases at J, with 8 bases between the two ends. This CDR3 reads CASSFKGYTGELFF. The CDR3 DNA reads as TGTGCCAGCAGCTTTAAGGGGTACACCGGGGAGCTGTTTTTT.

This chain uses TRBV29-1 with TRBJ2-7, with D maybe TRBD1 (5 bases). The V and J ends lost 4 bases and 0 bases respectively, with 13 bases between them. Germline V gene sequence: CDR1 SQVTM, CDR2 ANQGSEA. The CDR3 spans 14 residues. CDR3 bases: TGCAGCGTTGGTAGGGGCCCCTCCTCCTACGAGCAGTACTTC. It encodes CSVGRGPSSYEQYF.

V usage is TRBV29-1 and J usage is TRBJ2-6; D call uncertain. This CDR3 comprises 15 residues. From germline, CDR1 is SQVTM and CDR2 ANQGSEA. Deletions cut 1 base from V and 0 bases from J, with 7 bases between. The DNA of the CDR3 is TGCAGCGTTGAAGGTCTGTACTCTGGGGCCAACGTCCTGACTTTC. As protein: CSVEGLYSGANVLTF.

The chain links TRBV6-1 to TRBJ1-2; 9 nucleotides match TRBD1. CDR1 MNHNS and CDR2 SASEGT come from the germline V gene. The trim removed 0 bases at V and 3 bases at J, leaving 14 bases unmatched. This CDR3 spans 19 amino acids. CDR3 in DNA: TGTGCCAGCAGTGAAGCGGCCGGTGGACAGGGGAGATACGACTATGGCTACACCTTC. Its translation is CASSEAAGGQGRYDYGYTF.

V usage is TRBV5-1 and J usage is TRBJ1-5, with no clear D. The CDR3 spans 15 residues. Germline V gene lookup returns CDR1 SGHRS and CDR2 YFSETQ. V lost 1 base, J lost 4 bases, and 12 bases lay in between. CDR3 nucleotide sequence: TGCGCCAGCAGCTTGTCCGGCGGTGGTAATCAGCCCCAGCATTTT. Amino acid sequence: CASSLSGGGNQPQHF.

The rearrangement links TRBV11-3 to TRBJ2-2; weak D call: TRBD2 (6 bases). The CDR3 sequence is 15 residues long. CDR1 is SGHNT, CDR2 YENEEA, per germline. The V gene lost 5 bases and the J gene lost 7 bases, with 17 bases spanning the gap. DNA for the CDR3: TGTGCCAGCAGCCTTTTCGGGGGTAACGACGGGGAGCTGTTTTTT. This gives the protein CASSLFGGNDGELFF.

This chain joins TRBV3-1 (or the pseudogene TRBV3-2) and TRBJ1-2, with D tentatively TRBD1 (5 bases). Germline V gene lookup returns CDR1 LGHDT and CDR2 YNNKEL (reference sequence). Trimming left V 1 base short and J 2 bases short, with 11 bases between. The CDR3 has 15 residues. CDR3: CASSQGRQLNYGYTF. In DNA, the CDR3 is TGTGCCAGCAGCCAAGGGAGACAGCTAAACTATGGCTACACCTTC.

The genes are TRBV2 and TRBJ2-5, with 7 bases matching TRBD1. CDR3 length: 13 amino acids. The V gene's germline CDR1 is SNHLY and CDR2 FYNNEI. The J segment lost 2 bases and the V segment lost 4 bases, leaving 1 base of the junction unmatched. For the CDR3, the DNA is TGTGCCAGCAGTGGGGGACAGCAAGAGACCCAGTACTTC. Translating gives CASSGGQQETQYF. Full variable domain (rest looked up from reference TRBV2 and TRBJ2-5): EPEVTQTPSHQVTQMGQEVILRCVPISNHLYFYWYRQILGQKVEFLVSFYNNEISEKSEIFDDQFSVERPDGSNFTLKIRSTKLEDSAMYFCASSGGQQETQYFGPGTRLLVL.

The chain uses TRBV5-1 and TRBJ2-7; a weak D match, TRBD1 (6 bases). Per germline, CDR1 SGHRS and CDR2 YFSETQ. This CDR3 is built from 13 residues. The V end lost 5 bases, the J end lost 5 bases, and 14 bases lay between the germline ends. CDR3 region: CASRAGALDEQYV. The CDR3 DNA is TGCGCCAGCAGGGCAGGGGCTCTGGACGAGCAGTACGTC.

The rearrangement joins TRBV19 to TRBJ2-3, with 9 bases fitting TRBD1. This CDR3 region has 15 residues. Germline CDR1 LNHDA, CDR2 SQIVND (reference sequence). Losses at the gene ends were 7 bases for V and 4 bases for J; bases not matched to a gene: 9. The CDR3 sequence: CASNAPGQGSDTQYF. The CDR3 region has the DNA TGTGCCAGTAACGCCCCGGGACAGGGATCAGATACGCAGTATTTT.

The chain uses TRBV14 and TRBJ2-4; possible D gene TRBD2, 6 bases. Germline-derived CDR1 and CDR2 are SGHDN and FVKESK. The length of the CDR3 is 16 residues. Trimming took 0 bases from V and 7 from J, leaving 16 bases between them. The CDR3 coding sequence is TGTGCCAGCAGCCAAGACGGTTCGGAGGGGAGGAACATTCAGTACTTC. It yields the protein CASSQDGSEGRNIQYF.

A few counts support this clone. The chain is built from TRBV15 and TRBJ1-4; 8 bases align to TRBD1. The CDR3 is made up of 15 amino acids. J gave up 10 bases and V 1 base, and 8 bases lay outside the gene matches. Germline V gene sequence: CDR1 LNHNV, CDR2 YYDKDF (reference sequence). The CDR3 DNA follows: TGTGCCACCAGCAGAGGAGGGACAGGTTTCGGAAAACTGTTTTTT. This translates into CATSRGGTGFGKLFF.

The chain is built from TRBV5-4 and TRBJ2-1; TRBD2 matches at 9 bases. V lost 4 bases to trimming and J lost 1 base; unmatched junction nucleotides: 9. The CDR3 consists of 17 residues. Germline V lookup: CDR1 SGHNT, CDR2 YYREEE (reference sequence). CDR3 region: CASSPGSGGLSYNEQFF. The CDR3 nucleotides read TGTGCCAGCAGCCCAGGTAGCGGGGGCCTTTCCTACAATGAGCAGTTCTTC.

The chain is built from TRBV28 and TRBJ2-1; TRBD2 is a possible D gene (6 bases). V was cut by 7 bases and J by 6 bases, with 22 bases left in between. CDR1 is MDHEN and CDR2 is SYDVKM in the germline V gene. The CDR3 totals 16 residues. The chain's CDR3 is CASNSNEYGGGNEQFF. CDR3 nucleotides: TGTGCCAGCAATTCGAATGAGTACGGGGGTGGCAATGAGCAGTTCTTC.

This clone has more than one count but fewer than ten. The V gene is TRBV5-6, the J gene TRBJ2-7; D perhaps matches TRBD1 (5 bases). The germline V gene has CDR1 SGHDT and CDR2 YYEEEE. The CDR3 covers 13 residues. Trimming shortened V by 0 bases and J by 1 base, and 5 bases separated the two germline ends. CDR3 sequence: CASSLGQSYEQYF. DNA for the CDR3: TGTGCCAGCAGCTTGGGACAGTCCTACGAGCAGTACTTC.

The chain employs TRBV5-1 and TRBJ1-2; the D is unclear. CDR1 and CDR2 from the germline V gene are SGHRS and YFSETQ. This CDR3 has 15 amino acids. V was pared by 2 bases and J by 6 bases, with 17 bases between. The CDR3 is CASSLAGIVANGYTF. CDR3 DNA: TGCGCCAGCAGCTTAGCAGGAATTGTCGCCAATGGCTACACCTTC.

The chain carries TRBV12-3 or TRBV12-4 and TRBJ1-5; D gene unclear. The CDR3 spans 13 residues. Trimming shortened V by 7 bases and J by 5 bases, and 12 bases separated the two germline ends. The CDR3 here is CASTPTRDQPQHF. For the CDR3, the DNA is TGTGCCAGCACCCCGACCCGGGATCAGCCCCAGCATTTT.

This rearrangement joins TRBV12-3 or TRBV12-4 to TRBJ2-3, with 10 positions matching TRBD1. The CDR3 extends over 13 amino acids. V lost 9 bases to trimming and J lost 10 bases; unmatched junction nucleotides: 10. The CDR3 bases are TGTGCCAGTTCCGAGGGACAGGGGTATCCGCAGTATTTT. Protein: CASSEGQGYPQYF.

CDR3 nucleotide sequence: TGTGCCAGCAGCGGGGGACAGATGAACACTGAAGCTTTCTTT. It is translated as CASSGGQMNTEAFF. This chain uses TRBV5-5 with TRBJ1-1, with 7 nucleotides matching TRBD1. Per the germline V gene, CDR1 is SGHKS and CDR2 is YYEKEE (reference sequence). V lost 4 bases and J lost 0; bases outside the gene matches: 3. This CDR3 region has 14 residues.

CDR3 sequence: CASSPGQGLNKGYGYTF. The CDR3 region has the DNA TGTGCCAGCAGCCCGGGACAGGGACTTAATAAGGGGTATGGCTACACCTTC. The V and J genes are TRBV4-2 and TRBJ1-2, with 9 bases matching TRBD1. The CDR3 spans 17 residues. Germline trimming cut 4 bases from V and 5 bases from J; bases unmatched to any gene: 14. Germline CDR1 LGHNA, CDR2 YNFKEQ.

The chain links TRBV7-8 to TRBJ1-6, with 9 bases that match TRBD1. V lost 1 base to trimming and J lost 1 base; unmatched junction nucleotides: 5. The V gene's germline CDR1 is SGHVS and CDR2 FQNEAQ. The CDR3 is made up of 18 amino acids. The CDR3 DNA is TGTGCCAGCAGCTTAGAAGCAGGGACAGGGTCCTATAATTCACCCCTCCACTTT. Its translation is CASSLEAGTGSYNSPLHF.

The chain uses TRBV7-2 and TRBJ2-3, with TRBD2 matching over 8 bases. Germline CDR1 reads SGHTA; CDR2 reads FQGNSA. The CDR3 has 17 residues. Losses at the gene ends were 1 base for V and 2 bases for J; bases not matched to a gene: 8. The DNA for the CDR3 is TGTGCCAGCAGCTTAGTAGGTGCGGGGGGATTCACAGATACGCAGTATTTT. Translation gives CASSLVGAGGFTDTQYF.